A single sample is the source of the 5 T cell receptor beta chains below, sequenced in a study of T-cell memory formation after mild COVID-19. Each CDR3 protein is one row after TCRdb ran MiXCR on the 5' RACE reads. The table records 200,000 to 250,000 distinct CDR3 sequences, 8% to 11% of them present only once. The sequenced material came from PBMCs or a T cell subset sorted from them (not recorded which). The receptors originated from a man between 18 and 29 years old who had mild COVID-19 (a few samples of this study predate the infection). Cell type and time point are not known.

The CDR3 protein is CASSPGRVNYGYTF. The DNA for the CDR3 is TGTGCCAGCAGCCCCGGCAGAGTCAACTATGGCTACACCTTC. V gene TRBV7-2 combines with J gene TRBJ1-2; no firm D call. The CDR3 is made up of 14 amino acids. V was shortened by 5 bases and J by 2 bases, with 12 bases between the two germline ends. Germline assignment: CDR1 SGHTA and CDR2 FQGNSA.

This clonotype occurred a few times. The rearrangement uses TRBV7-2 and TRBJ2-5; 9 bases match TRBD1. Germline-derived CDR1 and CDR2 are SGHTA and FQGNSA. The CDR3 runs to 15 residues. J gave up 5 bases and V 3 bases, and 7 bases lay outside the gene matches. DNA of the CDR3: TGTGCCAGCAGCTTCCGCCACAGGGGGCTGGAGACCCAGTACTTC. The encoded protein is CASSFRHRGLETQYF. Full variable domain (remainder filled in from reference TRBV7-2 and TRBJ2-5): GAGVSQSPSNKVTEKGKDVELRCDPISGHTALYWYRQSLGQGLEFLIYFQGNSAPDKSGLPSDRFSAERTGGSVSTLTIQRTQQEDSAVYLCASSFRHRGLETQYFGPGTRLLVL.

The CDR3 reads CASSLDTRNSPLHF. CDR3 nucleotides: TGTGCCAGCAGCTTAGATACCAGAAATTCACCCCTCCACTTT. The V call is TRBV7-9, the J call TRBJ1-6; D call uncertain. V gave up 1 base and J gave up 7 bases, with 8 bases separating them. The CDR3 totals 14 residues. Per the germline V gene, CDR1 is SEHNR and CDR2 is FQNEAQ (reference sequence).

In its sample, this clonotype was seen a few times. The chain's CDR3 is CATSDPTLGGDQPQHF. DNA of the CDR3: TGTGCCACCAGTGACCCTACTTTGGGGGGGGATCAGCCCCAGCATTTT. The rearrangement joins TRBV24-1 to TRBJ1-5; tentative D call: TRBD1 (5 bases). Germline V CDR1 and CDR2: KGHDR, SFDVKD. This CDR3 has 16 amino acids. The germline V and J ends were trimmed by 4 bases and 5 bases, with 17 bases remaining between them.

This clonotype was seen only a few times. The chain uses TRBV5-1 and TRBJ2-3; TRBD2 matches at 8 bases. V dropped 0 bases and J dropped 1; count of bases not matched to a gene: 7. CDR3 length equals 17 residues. In germline, CDR1 is SGHRS, CDR2 YFSETQ. The CDR3 region has the DNA TGCGCCAGCAGCTTGGTCGGGGGGGGCCCTCGCACAGATACGCAGTATTTT. Translation: CASSLVGGGPRTDTQYF.